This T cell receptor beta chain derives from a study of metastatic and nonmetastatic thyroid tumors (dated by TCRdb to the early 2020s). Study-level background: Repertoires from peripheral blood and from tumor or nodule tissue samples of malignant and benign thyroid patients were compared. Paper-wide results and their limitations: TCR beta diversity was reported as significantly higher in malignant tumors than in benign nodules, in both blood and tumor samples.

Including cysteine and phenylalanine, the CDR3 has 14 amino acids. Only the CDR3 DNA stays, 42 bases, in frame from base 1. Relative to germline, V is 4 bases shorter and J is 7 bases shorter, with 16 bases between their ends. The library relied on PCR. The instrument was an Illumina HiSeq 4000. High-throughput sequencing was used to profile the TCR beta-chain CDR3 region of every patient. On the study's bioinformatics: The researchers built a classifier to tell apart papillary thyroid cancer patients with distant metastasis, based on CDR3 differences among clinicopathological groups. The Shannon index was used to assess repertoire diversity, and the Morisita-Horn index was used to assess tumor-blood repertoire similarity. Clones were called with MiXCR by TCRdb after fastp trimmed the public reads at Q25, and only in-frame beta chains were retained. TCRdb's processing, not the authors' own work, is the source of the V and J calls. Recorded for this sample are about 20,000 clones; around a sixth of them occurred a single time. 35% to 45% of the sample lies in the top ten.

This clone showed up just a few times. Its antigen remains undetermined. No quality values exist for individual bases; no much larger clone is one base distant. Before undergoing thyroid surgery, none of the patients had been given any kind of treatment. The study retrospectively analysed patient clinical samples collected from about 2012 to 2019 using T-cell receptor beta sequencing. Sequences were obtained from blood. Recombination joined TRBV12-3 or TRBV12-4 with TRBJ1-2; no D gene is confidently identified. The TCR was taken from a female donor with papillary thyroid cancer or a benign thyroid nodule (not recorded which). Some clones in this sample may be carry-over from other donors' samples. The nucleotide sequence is TGTGCCAGCAGTTCACCCTGCGGAGGGTTTGGCTACACCTTC. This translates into CASSSPCGGFGYTF.